These 3 T cell receptor beta chains were all obtained from the same sample, sequenced in a study of T-cell memory formation after mild COVID-19. MiXCR was run by TCRdb on the 5' RACE reads, yielding one entry per CDR3 protein. This table has some 120,000 distinct CDR3 sequences, approximately 17% appearing once. Specimen: PBMCs or a T cell subset sorted from them (not recorded which). The receptors here all came from a man aged 18 to 35 who had mild COVID-19 (a few samples of this study predate the infection). Cell type and time point are not known.

This clonotype was seen more than once but under ten times. The rearrangement uses TRBV24-1 and TRBJ2-2; D remains unclear. The CDR3 consists of 13 residues. Germline values: CDR1 KGHDR, CDR2 SFDVKD. The ends were cut back, 12 bases at V and 4 bases at J, with 14 bases in the middle. CDR3 DNA sequence: TGTGCCGTCGATCCGTCGGGCACCGGGGAGCTGTTTTTT. The encoded protein is CAVDPSGTGELFF.

The CDR3 bases are TGCGCCAGCAGCCAAGATGTCGGACAGGGGGTCACTGAAGCTTTCTTT. It yields the protein CASSQDVGQGVTEAFF. The chain recombines TRBV4-3 with TRBJ1-1; 10 bases are a match to TRBD1. CDR3 length equals 16 residues. Trimming took 0 bases from V and 4 from J; bases not matched to a gene: 5. Per the germline V gene, CDR1 is LGHNA and CDR2 is YSLEER.

This chain links TRBV20-1 with TRBJ1-6, with D tentatively TRBD1 (5 bases). V was clipped by 1 base and J by 9 bases, with 13 bases between them. CDR3 length: 14 residues. CDR1 is DFQATT and CDR2 is SNEGSKA in the germline V gene (reference sequence). CDR3 sequence: CSARGDDTRSPLHF. DNA of the CDR3: TGCAGTGCTAGAGGGGACGACACGCGTTCACCCCTCCACTTT.